This TCR beta chain came from a study of radiotherapy plus CTLA-4 blockade in lung cancer listed by TCRdb under 2018. A note on the overall study: Objective responses occurred in 18% of enrolled patients, and under 40% achieved disease control. Beyond this particular receptor, the publication reports: Increased serum interferon-beta after radiation, together with early dynamic changes in blood T cell clones, were reported to be the strongest predictors of response. TCR clones derived from tumors expanded in peripheral blood after treatment with radiotherapy and ipilimumab.

After removal of 1 base from V and 4 bases from J, the junction retains 3 bases not matched to a gene. The CDR3 measures 15 amino acids from cysteine to phenylalanine. Just the 45-base CDR3 DNA is kept, in frame starting at base 1. Sequences SGHDT (CDR1) and YYEEEE (CDR2) are obtained from the germline V gene. Comments on this clone: Which antigen it targets is not known. No qualities accompany the bases; no much larger clone lies one base away.

Focal radiation therapy combined with CTLA-4 blockade (ipilimumab) was tested in patients with chemo-refractory metastatic non-small-cell lung cancer. The library was generated by the immunoSEQ multiplex PCR assay. TCRdb's version of the immuneACCESS table is confined to in-frame rearrangements and falls short of the full clone set. An unresolved V gene accounts for under half of the shortfall where checked; the remainder is of unknown origin. The sample yields 80,000 or so clones; about 79% were counted once. The top ten clones comprise approximately 3.9% of the sample. The sequence was obtained from a human donor with non-small cell lung cancer who had a partial response to radiotherapy plus ipilimumab. Some clones in this sample may be carry-over from other donors' samples. Specimen: peripheral blood, collected from a patient treated with radiotherapy plus ipilimumab. The receptor chain draws on TRBV5-6 and TRBJ1-4; 8 nucleotides in the junction match TRBD1. The DNA is TGTGCCAGCAGCTTGCAGGGGGCGGTTAATGAAAAACTGTTTTTT. The translation is CASSLQGAVNEKLFF. Full variable domain (CDR3 extended with the reference TRBV5-6 and TRBJ1-4 proteins): DAGVTQSPTHLIKTRGQQVTLRCSPKSGHDTVSWYQQALGQGPQFIFQYYEEEERQRGNFPDRFSGHQFPNYSSELNVNALLLGDSALYLCASSLQGAVNEKLFFGSGTQLSVL.